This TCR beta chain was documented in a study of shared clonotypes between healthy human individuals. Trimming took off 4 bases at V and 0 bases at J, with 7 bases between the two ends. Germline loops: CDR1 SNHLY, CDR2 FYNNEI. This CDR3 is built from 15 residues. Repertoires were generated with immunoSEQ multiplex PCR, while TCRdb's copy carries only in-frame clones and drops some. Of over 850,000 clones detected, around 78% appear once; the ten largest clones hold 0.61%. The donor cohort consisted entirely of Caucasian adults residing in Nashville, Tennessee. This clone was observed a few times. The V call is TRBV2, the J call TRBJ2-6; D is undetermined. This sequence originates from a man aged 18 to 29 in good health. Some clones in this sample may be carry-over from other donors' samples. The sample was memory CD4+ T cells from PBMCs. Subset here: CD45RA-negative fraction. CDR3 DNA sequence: TGTGCCAGCAGTGTTCCGGCCTCTGGGGCCAACGTCCTGACTTTC. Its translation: CASSVPASGANVLTF.